What follows are 5 T cell receptor beta chains derived from one specimen sequenced in a study of post-analysis software for immune sequencing data. Regarding the study as a whole: The five TRBV segments detected at higher frequency in patients than in controls included TRBV5-6, TRBV5-1 and TRBV20-1.

Incorporated into the TCR beta cDNA libraries were unique molecular identifiers, which served to reduce PCR and sequencing biases. TCRdb processed the PCR reads anew with MiXCR; each CDR3 protein has one entry. The sample has over 250,000 distinct CDR3 sequences; less than 40% are singletons. For these TCRs, the target antigens are not known. Sequencing input: blood. These receptors were collected from a girl aged 5 to 17 with multiple sclerosis.

About this clonotype: This may be a read error: a much more frequent sequence differs by one nucleotide. J is TRBJ1-2 and V is TRBV27; D is perhaps TRBD1 (5 bases). The CDR3 runs to 15 residues. CDR1 and CDR2 (germline): MNHEY, SMNVEV (reference sequence). V was clipped by 6 bases and J by 8 bases, with 22 bases between them. For the CDR3, the DNA is TGTGCCAGCAGACCTCTCGGGACGGCTAGGGACGGCTACACCTTC. This codes for CASRPLGTARDGYTF.

This chain joins TRBV7-6 and TRBJ1-1, with D perhaps TRBD1 (6 bases). This CDR3 is 17 amino acids long. The V and J ends lost 2 bases and 1 base respectively, with 17 bases between them. Germline V gives CDR1 SGHVS, CDR2 FNYEAQ. DNA of the CDR3: TGTGCCAGCAGCTTATCGGGGGCGCGGGTGGGGAACACTGAAGCTTTCTTT. Translated: CASSLSGARVGNTEAFF. Filled out from reference TRBV7-6 and TRBJ1-1, the complete variable domain reads GAGVSQSPRYKVTKRGQDVALRCDPISGHVSLYWYRQALGQGPEFLTYFNYEAQQDKSGLPNDRFSAERPEGSISTLTIQRTEQRDSAMYRCASSLSGARVGNTEAFFGQGTRLTVV.

The V gene is TRBV5-5, the J gene TRBJ1-5; 7 bases are a match to TRBD1. Unmatched junction bases numbered 5, after V lost 0 bases and J lost 5 bases. Germline CDR1 reads SGHKS; CDR2 reads YYEKEE (reference sequence). The CDR3 runs to 15 residues. The CDR3 DNA reads as TGTGCCAGCAGCTTGGTCCAGGGGGAAGATCAGCCCCAGCATTTT. It encodes CASSLVQGEDQPQHF.

This clonotype appeared many times. This sequence joins TRBV30 and TRBJ2-1; unclear D gene. The germline V gene encodes CDR1 GTSNPN and CDR2 SVGIG (reference sequence). Deletions cut 2 bases from V and 15 bases from J, with 14 bases between. The CDR3 extends over 11 amino acids. CDR3 bases: TGTGCCTGGAGTTCCGGCCAAACGGCGTTCTTC. It specifies CAWSSGQTAFF.

This clonotype appeared a few times. V usage is TRBV20-1 and J usage is TRBJ2-4; 10 bases are shared with TRBD2. After removal of 1 base from V and 2 bases from J, the junction contained 11 bases not matched to a gene. The CDR3 covers 18 residues. Germline values: CDR1 DFQATT, CDR2 SNEGSKA (reference sequence). CDR3 region: CSARVGLAGDITKNIQYF. The CDR3 bases are TGCAGTGCTAGAGTCGGCCTAGCGGGGGACATTACCAAAAACATTCAGTACTTC.